Included here is one T cell receptor beta chain sequence, with context. The antigen it binds to is not known. The sample holds no much larger clone one base away, and base qualities are not on file. These data belong to a study of post-analysis software for immune sequencing data (dated by TCRdb to between 2014 and 2017). General notes on the study: The recorded disease courses included relapsing-remitting, secondary progressive and progressive-relapsing multiple sclerosis, and some patients had no subtype annotation. The multiple sclerosis patient repertoires were compared with about a dozen previously published healthy control repertoires from donors aged 6 to 25 years. A subset of samples was prepared in parallel using single-end sample barcoding, then pooled and co-amplified after Illumina adapter ligation.

V is reduced by 5 bases and J by 6 bases, leaving a spacing of 17 bases between them. The CDR3 covers 14 residues, taking in both the cysteine and the phenylalanine. Solely the CDR3 DNA is kept, with 42 bases framed from the first base. CDR1 and CDR2, looked up from the germline V gene (reference sequence), are DFQATT and SNEGSKA. The full study reports these points: Significantly lower normalized Chao1 diversity was found in multiple sclerosis patients than in controls, suggesting substantial peripheral T-cell clonal expansion. Four to six TRBV segments, including TRBV5-6, TRBV5-1 and TRBV20-1, were significantly more frequent in patients than controls. The multiple sclerosis patient group was slightly younger than the control group. Strong co-clustering of samples prepared in the same batch was shown by direct clustering with F measure, prompting a batch-effect correction.

To demonstrate the VDJtools post-analysis software, TCR beta repertoires were profiled from the peripheral blood of some 12 young patients with multiple sclerosis. Multiple sclerosis patients were children and adolescents aged roughly 6 to 17 years. Libraries were constructed by PCR. Sequencing relied on an Illumina HiSeq 2500. To reduce PCR and sequencing biases, unique molecular identifiers were built into the TCR beta cDNA libraries. Every 1 to 10 million input T cells yielded roughly 500,000 cDNA molecules, meaning each molecule approximated one T cell. Patient libraries were prepared and sequenced with the same protocol used for the earlier healthy control dataset. Within a given batch, samples were prepared together, multiplexed and sequenced on the same HiSeq lane. The paper's processing steps were these. Raw barcoded reads were processed with MIGEC, and single-read molecular identifier groups were discarded before consensus assembly and CDR3 extraction. Clonotype tables were post-analysed with VDJtools, and diversity was normalized by down-sampling all datasets to the smallest sample size. To correct batch-related cross-sample contamination, repertoire overlap clustering matched CDR3 amino acid sequences but not nucleotide sequences. TCRdb redid the processing of the public reads, applying fastp at Q25 and MiXCR, and retained in-frame beta chains. CDR3 protein duplicates are merged, each entry listing the most common genes and DNA. None of the V and J calls come from the authors' own analysis; TCRdb made them. The sample records 650,000 to 850,000 distinct CDR3 sequences, approximately 53% of which are singletons. The ten top clones hold 4% to 5.5% of the sample.

Sequencing used blood. This clonotype was obtained from a girl between 10 and 17 years old with multiple sclerosis. The chain is made from TRBV20-1 and TRBJ2-4, with TRBD1 as a weak D call on 6 bases. The CDR3 reads as follows: CSAVNRESTNIQYF. The nucleotide sequence reads as follows: TGCAGTGCTGTGAACAGGGAATCCACAAACATTCAGTACTTC.